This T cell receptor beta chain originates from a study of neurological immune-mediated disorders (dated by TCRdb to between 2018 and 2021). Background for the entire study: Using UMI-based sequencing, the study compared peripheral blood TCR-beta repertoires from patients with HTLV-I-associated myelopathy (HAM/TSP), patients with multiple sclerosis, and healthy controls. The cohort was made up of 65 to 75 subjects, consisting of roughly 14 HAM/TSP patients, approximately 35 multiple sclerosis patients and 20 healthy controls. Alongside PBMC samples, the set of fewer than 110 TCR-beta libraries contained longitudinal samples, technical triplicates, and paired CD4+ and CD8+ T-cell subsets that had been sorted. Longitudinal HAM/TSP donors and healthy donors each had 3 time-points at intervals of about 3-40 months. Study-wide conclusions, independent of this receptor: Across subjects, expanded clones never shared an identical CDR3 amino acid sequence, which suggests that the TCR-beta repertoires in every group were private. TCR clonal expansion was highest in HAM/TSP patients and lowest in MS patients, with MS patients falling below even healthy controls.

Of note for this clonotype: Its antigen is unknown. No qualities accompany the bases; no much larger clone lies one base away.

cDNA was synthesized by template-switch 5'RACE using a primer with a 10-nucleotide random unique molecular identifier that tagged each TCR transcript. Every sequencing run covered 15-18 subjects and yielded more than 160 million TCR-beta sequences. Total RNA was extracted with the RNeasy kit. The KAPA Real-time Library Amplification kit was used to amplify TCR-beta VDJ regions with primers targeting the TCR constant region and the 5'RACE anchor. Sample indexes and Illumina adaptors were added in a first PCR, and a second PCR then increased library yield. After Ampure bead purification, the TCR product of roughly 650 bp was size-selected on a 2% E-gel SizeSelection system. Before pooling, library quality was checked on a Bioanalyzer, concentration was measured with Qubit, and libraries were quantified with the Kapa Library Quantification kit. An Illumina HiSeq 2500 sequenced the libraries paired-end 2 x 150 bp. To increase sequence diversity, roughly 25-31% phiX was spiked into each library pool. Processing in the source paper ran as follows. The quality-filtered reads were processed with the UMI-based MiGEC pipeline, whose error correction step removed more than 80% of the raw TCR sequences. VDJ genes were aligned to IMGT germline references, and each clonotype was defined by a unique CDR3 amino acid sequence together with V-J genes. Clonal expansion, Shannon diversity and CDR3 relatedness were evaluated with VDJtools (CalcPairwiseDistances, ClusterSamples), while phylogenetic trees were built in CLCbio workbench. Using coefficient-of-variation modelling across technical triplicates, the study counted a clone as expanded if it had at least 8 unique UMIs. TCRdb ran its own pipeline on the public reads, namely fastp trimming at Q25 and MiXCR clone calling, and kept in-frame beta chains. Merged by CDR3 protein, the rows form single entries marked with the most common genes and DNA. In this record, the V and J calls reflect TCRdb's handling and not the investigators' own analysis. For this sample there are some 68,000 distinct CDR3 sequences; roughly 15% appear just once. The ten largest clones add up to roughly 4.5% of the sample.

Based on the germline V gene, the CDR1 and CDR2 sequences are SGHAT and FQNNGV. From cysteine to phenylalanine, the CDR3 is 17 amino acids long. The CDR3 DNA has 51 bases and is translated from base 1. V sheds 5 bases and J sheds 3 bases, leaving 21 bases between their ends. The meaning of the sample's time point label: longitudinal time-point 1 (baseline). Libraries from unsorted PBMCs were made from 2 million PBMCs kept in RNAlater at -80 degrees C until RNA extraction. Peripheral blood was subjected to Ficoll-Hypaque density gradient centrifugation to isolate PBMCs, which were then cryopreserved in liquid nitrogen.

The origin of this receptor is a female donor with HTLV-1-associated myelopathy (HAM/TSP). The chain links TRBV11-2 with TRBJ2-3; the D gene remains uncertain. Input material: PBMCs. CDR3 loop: CASSPPGLRGDTDTQYF. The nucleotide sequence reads TGTGCCAGCAGCCCCCCGGGCCTCCGAGGAGATACAGATACGCAGTATTTT.